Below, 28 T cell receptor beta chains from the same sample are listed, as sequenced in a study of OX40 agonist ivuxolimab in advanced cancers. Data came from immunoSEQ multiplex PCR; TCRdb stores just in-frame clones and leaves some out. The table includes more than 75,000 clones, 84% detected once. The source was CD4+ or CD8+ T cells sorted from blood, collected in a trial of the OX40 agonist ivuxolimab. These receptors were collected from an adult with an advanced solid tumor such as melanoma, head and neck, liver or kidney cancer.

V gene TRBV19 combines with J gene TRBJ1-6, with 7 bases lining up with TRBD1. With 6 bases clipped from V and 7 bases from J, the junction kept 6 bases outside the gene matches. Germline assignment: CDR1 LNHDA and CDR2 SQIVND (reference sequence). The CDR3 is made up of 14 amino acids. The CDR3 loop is CASSPTGTNSPLHF. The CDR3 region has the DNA TGTGCCAGTAGCCCGACAGGGACAAATTCACCCCTCCACTTT.

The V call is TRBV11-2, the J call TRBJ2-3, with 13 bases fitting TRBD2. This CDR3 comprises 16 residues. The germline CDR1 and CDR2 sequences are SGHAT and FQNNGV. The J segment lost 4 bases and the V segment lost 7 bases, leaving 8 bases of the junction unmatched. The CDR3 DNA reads TGTGCCAGCACAAGCGGACTAGCGGGAGCTCCAGATACGCAGTATTTT. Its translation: CASTSGLAGAPDTQYF.

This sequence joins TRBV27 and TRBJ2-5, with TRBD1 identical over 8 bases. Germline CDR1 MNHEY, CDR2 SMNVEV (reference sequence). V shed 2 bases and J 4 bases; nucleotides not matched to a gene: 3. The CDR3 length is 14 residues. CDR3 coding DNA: TGTGCCAGCAGTTTAGGACAGGGCAGAGAGACCCAGTACTTC. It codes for CASSLGQGRETQYF.

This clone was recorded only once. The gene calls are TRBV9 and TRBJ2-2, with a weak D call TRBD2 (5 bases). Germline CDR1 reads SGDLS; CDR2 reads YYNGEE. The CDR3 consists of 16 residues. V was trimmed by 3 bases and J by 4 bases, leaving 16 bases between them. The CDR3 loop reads CASSAPGESPTGELFF. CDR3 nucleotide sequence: TGTGCCAGCAGCGCCCCTGGGGAGAGCCCCACCGGGGAGCTGTTTTTT.

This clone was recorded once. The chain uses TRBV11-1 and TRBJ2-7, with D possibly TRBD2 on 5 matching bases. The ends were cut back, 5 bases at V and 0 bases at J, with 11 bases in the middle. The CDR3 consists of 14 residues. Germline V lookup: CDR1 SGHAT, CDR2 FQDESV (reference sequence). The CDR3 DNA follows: TGTGCCAGCAGCCGACGCGGACTCTCCTACGAGCAGTACTTC. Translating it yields CASSRRGLSYEQYF.

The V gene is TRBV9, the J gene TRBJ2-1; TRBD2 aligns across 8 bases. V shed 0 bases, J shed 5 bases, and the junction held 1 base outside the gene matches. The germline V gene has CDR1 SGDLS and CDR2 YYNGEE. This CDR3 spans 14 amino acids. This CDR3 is CASSVGTSNNEQFF. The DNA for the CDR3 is TGTGCCAGCAGCGTAGGGACTAGCAACAATGAGCAGTTCTTC.

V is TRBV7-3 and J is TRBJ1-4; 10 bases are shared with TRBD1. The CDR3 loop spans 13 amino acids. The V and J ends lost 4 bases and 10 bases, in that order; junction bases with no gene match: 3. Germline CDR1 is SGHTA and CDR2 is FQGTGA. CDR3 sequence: CASSSTGGGKLFF. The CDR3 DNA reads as TGTGCCAGCAGCTCGACAGGGGGCGGAAAACTGTTTTTT.

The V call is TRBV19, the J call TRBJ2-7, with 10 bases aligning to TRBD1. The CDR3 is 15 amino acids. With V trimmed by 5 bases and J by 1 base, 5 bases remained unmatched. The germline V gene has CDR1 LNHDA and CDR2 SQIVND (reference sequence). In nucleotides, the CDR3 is TGTGCCAGTAGTCCAGGGACAGGGGATTCCTACGAGCAGTACTTC. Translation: CASSPGTGDSYEQYF.

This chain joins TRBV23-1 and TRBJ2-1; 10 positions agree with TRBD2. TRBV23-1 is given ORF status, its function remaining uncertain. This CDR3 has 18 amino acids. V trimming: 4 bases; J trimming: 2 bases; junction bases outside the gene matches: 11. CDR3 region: CASSPTPLLAGTYNEQFF. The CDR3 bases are TGCGCCAGCAGTCCCACCCCTTTACTAGCGGGGACCTACAATGAGCAGTTCTTC.

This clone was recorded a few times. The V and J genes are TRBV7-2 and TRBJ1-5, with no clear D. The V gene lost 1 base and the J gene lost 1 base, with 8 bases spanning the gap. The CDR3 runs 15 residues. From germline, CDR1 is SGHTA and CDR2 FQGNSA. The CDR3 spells CASSLDGSSNQPQHF. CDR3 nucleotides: TGTGCCAGCAGCTTAGACGGCAGCAGCAATCAGCCCCAGCATTTT.

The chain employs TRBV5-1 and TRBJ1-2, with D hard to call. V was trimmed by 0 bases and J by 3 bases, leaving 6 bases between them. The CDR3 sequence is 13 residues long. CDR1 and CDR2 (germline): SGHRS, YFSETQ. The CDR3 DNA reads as TGCGCCAGCAGCTTGGACGGCGACTATGGCTACACCTTC. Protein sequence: CASSLDGDYGYTF.

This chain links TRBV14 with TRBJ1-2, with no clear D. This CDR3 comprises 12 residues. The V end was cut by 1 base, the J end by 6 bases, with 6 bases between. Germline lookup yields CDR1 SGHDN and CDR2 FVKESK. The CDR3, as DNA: TGTGCCAGCAGCCAAGGAGGAGATGGCTACACCTTC. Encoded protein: CASSQGGDGYTF.

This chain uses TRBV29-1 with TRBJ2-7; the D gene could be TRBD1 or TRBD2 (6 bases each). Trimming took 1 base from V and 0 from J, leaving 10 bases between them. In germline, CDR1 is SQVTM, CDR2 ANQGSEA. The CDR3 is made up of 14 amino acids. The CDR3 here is CSVEVGGSSYEQYF. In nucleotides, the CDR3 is TGCAGCGTTGAAGTAGGGGGGAGCTCCTACGAGCAGTACTTC.

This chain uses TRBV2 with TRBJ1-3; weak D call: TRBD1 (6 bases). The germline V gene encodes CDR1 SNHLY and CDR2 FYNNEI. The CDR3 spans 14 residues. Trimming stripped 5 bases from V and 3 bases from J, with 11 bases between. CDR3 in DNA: TGTGCCAGCAGTACCCAGGGGCTTGGAAACACCATATATTTT. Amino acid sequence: CASSTQGLGNTIYF.

CDR3 DNA: TGTGCCAGCAGCTTATCGCCGGGCCTCGGGTTGAGAGAGCAGTACTTC. Protein sequence: CASSLSPGLGLREQYF. The chain carries TRBV7-2 and TRBJ2-7; unclear D gene. Trimming stripped 2 bases from V and 7 bases from J, with 21 bases between. This CDR3 has 16 residues. Germline loops: CDR1 SGHTA, CDR2 FQGNSA.

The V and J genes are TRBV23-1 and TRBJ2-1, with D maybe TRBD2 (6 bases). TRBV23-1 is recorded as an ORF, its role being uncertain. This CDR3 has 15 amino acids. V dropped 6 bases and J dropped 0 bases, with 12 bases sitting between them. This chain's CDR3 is CASSRDFRSYNEQFF. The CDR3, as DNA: TGCGCCAGCAGCCGGGACTTCCGCTCCTACAATGAGCAGTTCTTC.

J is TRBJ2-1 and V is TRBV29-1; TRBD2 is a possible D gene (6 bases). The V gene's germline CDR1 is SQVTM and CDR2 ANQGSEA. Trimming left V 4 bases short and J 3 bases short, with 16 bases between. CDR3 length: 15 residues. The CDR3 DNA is TGCAGCGTTGTACCCGGAGGGCCGTTCTACAATGAGCAGTTCTTC. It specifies CSVVPGGPFYNEQFF.

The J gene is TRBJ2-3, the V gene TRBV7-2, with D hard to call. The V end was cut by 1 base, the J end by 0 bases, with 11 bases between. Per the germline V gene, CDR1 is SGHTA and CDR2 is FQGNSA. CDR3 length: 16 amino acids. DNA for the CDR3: TGTGCCAGCAGCTTAGGGCGGTCCTCTAGCACAGATACGCAGTATTTT. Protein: CASSLGRSSSTDTQYF.

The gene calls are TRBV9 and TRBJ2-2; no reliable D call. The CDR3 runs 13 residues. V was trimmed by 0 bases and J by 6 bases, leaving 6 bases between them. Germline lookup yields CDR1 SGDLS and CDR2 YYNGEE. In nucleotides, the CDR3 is TGTGCCAGCAGCGTAGGGGTAGCCGGGGAGCTGTTTTTT. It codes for CASSVGVAGELFF.

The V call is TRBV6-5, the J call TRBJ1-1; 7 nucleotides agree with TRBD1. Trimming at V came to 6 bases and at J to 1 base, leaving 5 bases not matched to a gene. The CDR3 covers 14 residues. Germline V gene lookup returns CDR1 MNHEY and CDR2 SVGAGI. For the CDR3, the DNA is TGTGCCAGCAGGCAAGGGGGCAGGAACACTGAAGCTTTCTTT. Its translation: CASRQGGRNTEAFF.

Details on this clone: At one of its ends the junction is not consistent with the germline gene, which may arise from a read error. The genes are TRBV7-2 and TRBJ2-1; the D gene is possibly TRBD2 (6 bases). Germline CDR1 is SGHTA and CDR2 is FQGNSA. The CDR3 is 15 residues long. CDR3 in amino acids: CASSSSRDSHNEQFF. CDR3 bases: TGTGCCAGCAGCTCTAGTCGGGACTCCCACAATGAGCAGTTCTTC.

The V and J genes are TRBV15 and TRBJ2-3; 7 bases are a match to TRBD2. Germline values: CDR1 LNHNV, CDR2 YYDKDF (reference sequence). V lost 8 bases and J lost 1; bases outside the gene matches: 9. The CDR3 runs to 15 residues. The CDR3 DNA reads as TGTGCCACCGGTGAATTTCGGGGGGGCACAGATACGCAGTATTTT. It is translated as CATGEFRGGTDTQYF.

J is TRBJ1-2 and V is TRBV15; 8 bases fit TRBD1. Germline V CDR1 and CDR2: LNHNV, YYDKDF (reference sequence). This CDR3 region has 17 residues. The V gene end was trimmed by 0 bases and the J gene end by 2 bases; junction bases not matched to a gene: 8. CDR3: CATSRDGRTGPNYGYTF. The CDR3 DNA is TGTGCCACCAGCAGAGACGGGAGGACAGGGCCCAACTATGGCTACACCTTC. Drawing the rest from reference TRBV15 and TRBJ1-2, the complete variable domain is DAMVIQNPRYQVTQFGKPVTLSCSQTLNHNVMYWYQQKSSQAPKLLFHYYDKDFNNEADTPDNFQSRRPNTSFCFLDIRSPGLGDTAMYLCATSRDGRTGPNYGYTFGSGTRLTVV.

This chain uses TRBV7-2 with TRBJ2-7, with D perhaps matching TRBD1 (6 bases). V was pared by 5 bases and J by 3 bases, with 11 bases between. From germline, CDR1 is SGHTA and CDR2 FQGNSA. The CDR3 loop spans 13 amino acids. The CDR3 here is CASSREGGYEQYF. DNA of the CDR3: TGTGCCAGCAGCAGAGAAGGGGGCTACGAGCAGTACTTC.

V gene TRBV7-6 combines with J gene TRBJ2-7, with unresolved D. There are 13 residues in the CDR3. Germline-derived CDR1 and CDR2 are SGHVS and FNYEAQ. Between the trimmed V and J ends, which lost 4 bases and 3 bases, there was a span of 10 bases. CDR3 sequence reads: CASSWAAGYEQYF. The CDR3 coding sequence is TGTGCCAGCAGCTGGGCCGCCGGCTACGAGCAGTACTTC.

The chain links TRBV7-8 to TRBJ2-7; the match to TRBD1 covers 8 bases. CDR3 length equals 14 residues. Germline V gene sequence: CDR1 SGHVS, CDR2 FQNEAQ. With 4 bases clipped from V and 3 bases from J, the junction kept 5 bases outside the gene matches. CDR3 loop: CASSSTGAGYEQYF. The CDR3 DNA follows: TGTGCCAGCAGCTCGACAGGGGCTGGCTACGAGCAGTACTTC.

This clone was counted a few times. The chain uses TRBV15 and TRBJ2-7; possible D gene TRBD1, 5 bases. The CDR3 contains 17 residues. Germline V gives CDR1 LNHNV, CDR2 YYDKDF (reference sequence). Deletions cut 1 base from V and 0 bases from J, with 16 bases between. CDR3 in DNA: TGTGCCACCAGCAGAGGGGGCGGCAGGACCTCCTCCTACGAGCAGTACTTC. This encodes CATSRGGGRTSSYEQYF.

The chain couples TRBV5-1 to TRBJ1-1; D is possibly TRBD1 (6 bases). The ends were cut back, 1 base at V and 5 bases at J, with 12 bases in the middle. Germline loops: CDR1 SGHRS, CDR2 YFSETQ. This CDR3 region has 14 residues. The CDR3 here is CASSLRGAGTEAFF. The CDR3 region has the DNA TGCGCCAGCAGCTTGCGGGGGGCCGGTACTGAAGCTTTCTTT.